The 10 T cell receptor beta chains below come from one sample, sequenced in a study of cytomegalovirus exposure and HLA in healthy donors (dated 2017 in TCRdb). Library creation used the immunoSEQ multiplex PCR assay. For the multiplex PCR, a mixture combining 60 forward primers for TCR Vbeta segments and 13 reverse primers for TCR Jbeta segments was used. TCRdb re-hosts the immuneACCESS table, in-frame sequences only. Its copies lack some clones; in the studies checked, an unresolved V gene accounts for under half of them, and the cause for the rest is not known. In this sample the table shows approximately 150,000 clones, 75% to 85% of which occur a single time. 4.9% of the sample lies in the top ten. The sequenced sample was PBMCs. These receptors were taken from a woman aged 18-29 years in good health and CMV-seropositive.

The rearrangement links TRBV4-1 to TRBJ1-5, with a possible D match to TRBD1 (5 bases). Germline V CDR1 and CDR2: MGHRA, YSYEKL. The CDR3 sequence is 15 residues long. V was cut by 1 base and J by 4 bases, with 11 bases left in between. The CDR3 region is CASSQGVGRNQPQHF. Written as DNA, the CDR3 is TGCGCCAGCAGCCAAGGGGTGGGGCGGAATCAGCCCCAGCATTTT.

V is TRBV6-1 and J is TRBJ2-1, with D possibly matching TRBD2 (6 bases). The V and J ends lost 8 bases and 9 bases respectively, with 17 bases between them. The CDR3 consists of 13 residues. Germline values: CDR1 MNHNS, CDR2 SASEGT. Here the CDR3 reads CASSQTSYAEQFF. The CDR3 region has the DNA TGTGCCAGCTCCCAAACTAGCTACGCTGAGCAGTTCTTC.

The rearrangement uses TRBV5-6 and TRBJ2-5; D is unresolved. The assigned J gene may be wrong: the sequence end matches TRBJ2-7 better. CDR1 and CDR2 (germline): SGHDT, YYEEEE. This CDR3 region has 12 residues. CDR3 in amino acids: CASSLHGYEQYF. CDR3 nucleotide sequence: TGTGCCAGCAGCTTACACGGGTACGAGCAGTACTTC.

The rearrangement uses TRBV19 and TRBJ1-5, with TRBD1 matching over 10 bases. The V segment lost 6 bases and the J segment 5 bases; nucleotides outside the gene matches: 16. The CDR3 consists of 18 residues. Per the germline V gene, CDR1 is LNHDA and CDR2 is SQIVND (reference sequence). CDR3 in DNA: TGTGCCAGTAGAGTAGTAAAATGGGACAGGGGAGCAGATCAGCCCCAGCATTTT. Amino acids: CASRVVKWDRGADQPQHF.

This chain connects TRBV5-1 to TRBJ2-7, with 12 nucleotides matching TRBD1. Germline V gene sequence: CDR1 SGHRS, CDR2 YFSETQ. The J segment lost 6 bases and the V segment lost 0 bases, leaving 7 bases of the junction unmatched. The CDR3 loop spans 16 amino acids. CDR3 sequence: CASSLAPPGQGAEQYF. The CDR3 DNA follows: TGCGCCAGCAGCTTGGCCCCACCGGGACAGGGGGCCGAGCAGTACTTC.

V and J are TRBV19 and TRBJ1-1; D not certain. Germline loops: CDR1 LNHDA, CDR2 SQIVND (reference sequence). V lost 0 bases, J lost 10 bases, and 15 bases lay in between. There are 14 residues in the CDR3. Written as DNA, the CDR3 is TGTGCCAGTAGTATAGATTTCACTAGGAAATCAGCTTTCTTT. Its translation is CASSIDFTRKSAFF.

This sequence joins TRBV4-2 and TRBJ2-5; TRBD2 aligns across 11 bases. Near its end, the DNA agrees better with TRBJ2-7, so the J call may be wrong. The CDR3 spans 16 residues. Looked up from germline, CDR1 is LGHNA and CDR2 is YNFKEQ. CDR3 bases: TGTGCCAGCAGCCCCACTGCCACTAGCGGGGGCTACGAGCAGTACTTC. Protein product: CASSPTATSGGYEQYF.

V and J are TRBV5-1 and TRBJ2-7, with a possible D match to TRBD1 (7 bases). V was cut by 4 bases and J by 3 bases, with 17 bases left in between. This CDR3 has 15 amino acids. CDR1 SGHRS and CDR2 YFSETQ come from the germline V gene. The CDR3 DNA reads TGCGCCAGCAGCCCGGGGGACAGCGTTTACTACGAGCAGTACTTC. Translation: CASSPGDSVYYEQYF.

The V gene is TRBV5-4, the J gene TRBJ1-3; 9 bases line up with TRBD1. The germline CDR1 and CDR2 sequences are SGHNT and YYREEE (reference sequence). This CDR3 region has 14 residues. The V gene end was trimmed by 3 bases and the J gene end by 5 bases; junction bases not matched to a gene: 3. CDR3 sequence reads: CASSWGQGRNTIYF. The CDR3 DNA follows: TGTGCCAGCAGCTGGGGACAGGGAAGAAACACCATATATTTT.

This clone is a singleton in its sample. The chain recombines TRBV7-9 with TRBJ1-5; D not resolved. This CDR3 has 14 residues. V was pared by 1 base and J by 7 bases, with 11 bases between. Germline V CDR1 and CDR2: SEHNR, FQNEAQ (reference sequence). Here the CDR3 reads CASSLGGVGQPQHF. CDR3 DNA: TGTGCCAGCAGCTTAGGCGGGGTCGGCCAGCCCCAGCATTTT.